A selection of T cell receptor beta chains follows, all from one sample in a study of blood T cells in healthy people across ages. TCRdb analysed the 5' RACE reads with MiXCR anew, one entry per CDR3 protein. This sample has some 1.5 million distinct CDR3 sequences; 25% to 30% occur once, and the top ten carry 7.7%. The sample was blood. All receptors come from a woman aged 25-40 years in good health. CDR3s include the opening cysteine and the closing phenylalanine or tryptophan. D genes are given only for firm matches. Only part of the rows carry a size: once, few, many, or a class if the clone is expanded.

>NA|TRBV5-1|few|TRBJ2-2
CASSSLGSRTTGELFF
TGCGCCAGCAGCTCACTTGGGTCCAGAACCACCGGGGAGCTGTTTTTT
>TRBD2|TRBV20-1|many|TRBJ2-1
CSARGLAGDYNEQFF
TGCAGTGCTAGAGGTCTAGCGGGAGATTACAATGAGCAGTTCTTC
>NA|TRBV6-6|NA|TRBJ1-6
CASRTGPRDSPLHF
TGTGCCAGCAGAACGGGACCCCGGGATTCACCCCTCCACTTT
>NA|TRBV5-1|few|TRBJ2-3
CASSPALLGPTDTQYF
TGCGCCAGCAGTCCGGCCCTCCTAGGGCCCACAGATACGCAGTATTTT
>NA|TRBV7-2|many|TRBJ2-6
CASSREVTPSGANVLTF
TGTGCCAGCAGCAGAGAAGTGACACCCTCTGGGGCCAACGTCCTGACTTTC
>NA|TRBV7-9|NA|TRBJ1-4
CASSFQWAANEKLFF
TGTGCCAGCAGCTTCCAGTGGGCGGCTAATGAAAAACTGTTTTTT
>NA|TRBV2|NA|TRBJ2-3
CAREGGVTDTQYF
TGTGCCAGGGAAGGGGGGGTCACAGATACGCAGTATTTT
>NA|TRBV10-3|many|TRBJ2-7
CAISGKGTDEQYF
TGTGCCATCAGTGGTAAAGGGACGGACGAGCAGTACTTC
>TRBD1|TRBV20-1|NA|TRBJ1-2
CSARARGQGTYGYTF
TGCAGTGCTAGAGCTAGGGGGCAGGGAACCTATGGCTACACCTTC
>NA|TRBV9|many|TRBJ2-3
CASSVVDAATDTQYF
TGTGCCAGCAGCGTAGTGGACGCAGCCACAGATACGCAGTATTTT
>TRBD1|TRBV20-1|many|TRBJ1-2
CSATLRGVGRGYTF
TGCAGTGCTACACTCAGGGGGGTGGGGCGCGGCTACACCTTC
>NA|TRBV7-2|few|TRBJ1-1
CASSVTSTGPAFF
TGTGCCAGCAGCGTAACCTCCACAGGGCCAGCTTTCTTT
>NA|TRBV12-3/TRBV12-4|few|TRBJ1-2
CASSFQGRYYGYTF
TGTGCCAGCAGTTTTCAGGGGCGGTACTATGGCTACACCTTC
>NA|TRBV6-1|many|TRBJ2-7
CASSEERTRRGDEQYF
TGTGCCAGCAGTGAAGAGCGGACACGCCGTGGGGACGAGCAGTACTTC
>TRBD2|TRBV5-1|few|TRBJ2-1
CASSFLAGGPNEQFF
TGCGCCAGCAGCTTCCTAGCGGGGGGGCCGAATGAGCAGTTCTTC
>NA|TRBV5-1|NA|TRBJ1-2
CASSPGDSGYGYTF
TGCGCCAGCAGCCCGGGCGATTCGGGCTATGGCTACACCTTC
>NA|TRBV5-1|NA|TRBJ2-2
CASRGEVNTGELFF
TGCGCCAGCAGAGGGGAAGTGAACACCGGGGAACTGTTTTTT
>NA|TRBV7-2|NA|TRBJ1-1
CASSGGSWGSPEAFF
TGTGCCAGCAGCGGGGGGAGCTGGGGATCCCCTGAAGCTTTCTTT
>TRBD2|TRBV9|few|TRBJ2-1
CASSVAGGGGEQFF
TGTGCCAGCAGCGTAGCGGGGGGAGGTGGTGAGCAGTTCTTC
>NA|TRBV7-6|few|TRBJ2-3
CASSDTSTPVFGDTQYF
TGTGCCAGCAGCGACACCTCAACCCCTGTCTTTGGAGATACGCAGTATTTT
>NA|TRBV29-1|many|TRBJ2-1
CSVARGSSYNEQFF
TGCAGCGTTGCCCGGGGGAGCTCCTACAATGAGCAGTTCTTC
>TRBD1|TRBV20-1|once|TRBJ2-1
CSTQDRVVDEQFF
TGCAGCACGCAGGACAGGGTAGTTGATGAGCAGTTCTTC
>NA|TRBV24-1|many|TRBJ2-1
CATSGARGGPGNEQFF
TGTGCCACCAGTGGGGCAAGGGGGGGGCCGGGTAATGAGCAGTTCTTC
>NA|TRBV15|NA|TRBJ1-1
CATSRDSEHTEAFF
TGTGCCACCAGCAGAGATTCGGAACACACTGAAGCTTTCTTT
>NA|TRBV7-2|NA|TRBJ2-1
CASSLGGLVRNEQFF
TGTGCCAGCAGCTTAGGTGGGTTAGTACGCAATGAGCAGTTCTTC
>NA|TRBV11-2|few|TRBJ2-2
CASSLTGTVAGELFF
TGTGCCAGCAGCCTCACCGGGACGGTGGCCGGGGAGCTGTTTTTT
>NA|TRBV5-6|NA|TRBJ2-7
CASSLDRTYNEQYF
TGTGCCAGCAGCTTGGACAGGACCTACAATGAGCAGTACTTC
>TRBD2|TRBV7-9|NA|TRBJ2-1
CASSIPGRESSYNEQFF
TGTGCCAGCAGCATCCCGGGGAGGGAGAGCTCCTACAATGAGCAGTTCTTC
>NA|TRBV7-9|few|TRBJ2-6
CASSFWSSGANALTF
TGTGCCAGCAGCTTCTGGAGTTCTGGGGCCAACGCCCTGACTTTC
>NA|TRBV5-6|NA|TRBJ2-4
CASSFTGFKNIQYF
TGTGCCAGCAGCTTCACAGGATTCAAAAACATTCAGTACTTC
>NA|TRBV20-1|NA|TRBJ2-2
CSASRGRRRTGELFF
TGCAGTGCTAGCCGCGGTAGGCGACGAACCGGGGAGCTGTTTTTT
>TRBD1|TRBV7-2|NA|TRBJ1-2
CASSPTTGQVYGYTF
TGTGCCAGCAGCCCCACGACAGGGCAGGTGTATGGCTACACCTTC
>NA|TRBV6-5|NA|TRBJ2-4
CASSYSNSLNIQYF
TGTGCCAGCAGTTACTCGAACAGCTTAAACATTCAGTACTTC
>NA|TRBV20-1|few|TRBJ1-2
CSARAPGGLGGYTF
TGCAGTGCTAGAGCCCCGGGGGGGTTAGGGGGCTACACCTTC
>NA|TRBV4-3|NA|TRBJ1-4
CASSQIETKEKLFF
TGCGCCAGCAGCCAAATTGAGACCAAGGAAAAACTGTTTTTT
>NA|TRBV18|NA|TRBJ2-1
CASAILVDSYNEQFF
TGTGCCAGCGCCATCCTGGTCGATTCTTACAATGAGCAGTTCTTC
>NA|TRBV20-1|few|TRBJ2-7
CSARSEVRPYEQYF
TGCAGTGCTAGATCCGAGGTCCGGCCGTACGAGCAGTACTTC
>NA|TRBV3-1|few|TRBJ1-5
CASSQEDQPQHF
TGTGCCAGCAGCCAGGAGGATCAGCCCCAGCATTTT
>NA|TRBV6-6|NA|TRBJ1-1
CAGRPEGGSTEAFF
TGTGCCGGCAGGCCCGAGGGGGGAAGCACTGAAGCTTTCTTT
>TRBD1|TRBV20-1|NA|TRBJ2-3
CSVSSPGQVILDTQYF
TGCAGTGTCTCATCCCCGGGACAGGTGATATTAGATACGCAGTATTTT
>NA|TRBV20-1|many|TRBJ2-4
CSARDLVLEYF
TGCAGTGCTAGAGATCTAGTGCTCGAGTACTTC
>NA|TRBV20-1|NA|TRBJ1-1
CSARSTSMNTEAFF
TGCAGTGCTAGATCGACCAGCATGAACACTGAAGCTTTCTTT
>NA|TRBV10-3|many|TRBJ2-7
CAIRDLAGTGRGGSFEQYF
TGTGCCATCCGAGACCTGGCAGGGACGGGTCGTGGGGGATCCTTTGAGCAGTACTTC
>NA|TRBV6-5|NA|TRBJ1-1
CASSPNRAPGVEAFF
TGTGCCAGCAGCCCAAATCGGGCCCCAGGAGTAGAAGCTTTCTTT
>NA|TRBV7-9|NA|TRBJ2-1
CASSAGPIYNEQFF
TGTGCCAGCAGCGCTGGACCGATCTACAATGAGCAGTTCTTC
>NA|TRBV28|NA|TRBJ1-2
CASSRVSGYTF
TGTGCCAGCAGCCGAGTGAGCGGCTACACCTTC
>NA|TRBV5-1|NA|TRBJ1-5
CASSKGGMDNQPQHF
TGCGCCAGCAGCAAAGGGGGAATGGACAATCAGCCCCAGCATTTT
>TRBD2|TRBV2|few|TRBJ2-7
CASRGGLAGAYEQYF
TGTGCCAGCAGGGGAGGACTAGCGGGAGCCTACGAGCAGTACTTC
>NA|TRBV4-1|NA|TRBJ2-2
CASSDGQTNTGELFF
TGCGCCAGCAGCGACGGCCAGACGAACACCGGGGAGCTGTTTTTT
>TRBD1|TRBV7-9|many|TRBJ2-5
CASSYRDSQETQYF
TGTGCCAGCAGCTACCGGGACAGCCAAGAGACCCAGTACTTC
>TRBD1|TRBV5-4|many|TRBJ2-3
CASSLRTGGIDTQYF
TGTGCCAGCAGCTTGAGGACAGGGGGCATAGATACGCAGTATTTT
>NA|TRBV5-1|few|TRBJ2-3
CASGSVATTDTQYF
TGCGCCAGCGGCTCGGTAGCTACCACAGATACGCAGTATTTT
>NA|TRBV5-1|many|TRBJ2-5
CASSSRALSGETQYF
TGCGCCAGCAGCTCGAGGGCCCTATCGGGGGAGACCCAGTACTTC
>TRBD1|TRBV20-1|few|TRBJ1-1
CSAKNPGQGETEAFF
TGCAGTGCTAAAAATCCCGGACAGGGTGAAACTGAAGCTTTCTTT
>NA|TRBV9|once|TRBJ2-6
CASSALRAEGGGANVLTF
TGTGCCAGCAGCGCCCTGCGGGCTGAAGGAGGTGGGGCCAACGTCCTGACTTTC